One and the same sample provided the 2 T cell receptor beta chains below, sequenced in a study of identical twins. From the 5' RACE reads, TCRdb called clonotypes with MiXCR, one entry per CDR3 protein. The repertoire has fewer than 500,000 distinct CDR3 sequences, about 24% of them found once; the top ten carry roughly 3%. The same sample was also used in a study of T cells expressing NK-cell markers.

Sample: CD4+ T cells sorted from blood. These receptor sequences come from a woman aged 18-29 years in good health.

This clonotype was recorded only once. A junction boundary mismatches the germline segment, possibly from a read error. This rearrangement joins TRBV25-1 to TRBJ1-4; possibly TRBD1 for D (6 bases). Germline loops: CDR1 MGHDK, CDR2 SYGVNS. The CDR3 covers 13 residues. CDR3 amino acids: CASSGRTEKKLFF. The CDR3 bases are TGTGCCAGCAGTGGAAGGACAGAAAAAAAACTGTTTTTC. Full variable domain (remainder filled in from reference TRBV25-1 and TRBJ1-4): EADIYQTPRYLVIGTGKKITLECSQTMGHDKMYWYQQDPGMELHLIHYSYGVNSTEKGDLSSESTVSRIRTEHFPLTLESARPSHTSQYLCASSGRTEKKLFFGSGTQLSVL.

The chain couples TRBV12-3 or TRBV12-4 to TRBJ1-1; no clear D. V was cut by 1 base and J by 8 bases, with 8 bases left in between. The CDR3 sequence is 12 residues long. The CDR3 sequence is CASSLVRREAFF. In nucleotides, the CDR3 is TGTGCCAGCAGTTTAGTCCGACGGGAAGCTTTCTTT.